One and the same sample provided the 7 T cell receptor beta chains below, sequenced in a study of CD8 T cells in ankylosing spondylitis. Each CDR3 protein gets one entry after TCRdb re-called the 5' RACE reads with MiXCR. The data contain 250,000 to 300,000 distinct CDR3 sequences, more than 15% of them singletons. Sequenced material: blood, either unsorted or a sorted T cell fraction (not recorded which). These receptors were obtained from a male donor with ankylosing spondylitis or in good health (not recorded which).

This chain links TRBV28 with TRBJ2-1, with 9 positions matching TRBD2. Germline V gene data show CDR1 as MDHEN and CDR2 as SYDVKM. With V trimmed by 5 bases and J by 8 bases, 10 bases remained unmatched. The CDR3 totals 15 residues. CDR3 amino acids: CASSREREVGYEQFF. For the CDR3, the DNA is TGTGCCAGCAGTCGCGAGCGGGAGGTGGGGTATGAGCAGTTCTTC.

This clonotype was seen more than once but under ten times. The chain uses TRBV9 and TRBJ2-1; 10 bases align to TRBD2. J was trimmed by 3 bases and V by 0 bases; bases with no gene match: 3. The CDR3 contains 16 residues. Germline loops: CDR1 SGDLS, CDR2 YYNGEE. CDR3 region: CASSVEPSGSYNEQFF. The CDR3 region has the DNA TGTGCCAGCAGCGTAGAGCCTAGCGGGAGCTACAATGAGCAGTTCTTC.

V gene TRBV29-1 combines with J gene TRBJ2-7; weak D call: TRBD2 (5 bases). The germline gives CDR1 SQVTM, CDR2 ANQGSEA. The CDR3 is 13 residues long. V was trimmed by 4 bases and J by 2 bases, leaving 12 bases between them. In DNA, the CDR3 is TGCAGCGTTGGTCCGACTACCACCTACGAGCAGTACTTC. Translating it yields CSVGPTTTYEQYF.

This clonotype was observed at least ten times. The chain couples TRBV29-1 to TRBJ2-5; the match to TRBD2 covers 14 bases. The trim removed 3 bases at V and 1 base at J, leaving 7 bases unmatched. Germline CDR1 and CDR2: SQVTM and ANQGSEA. The CDR3 contains 17 residues. The CDR3 sequence is CSVEMGLAGASQETQYF. CDR3 bases: TGCAGCGTTGAGATGGGACTAGCGGGAGCTTCCCAAGAGACCCAGTACTTC.

This clonotype was detected many times. The genes are TRBV15 and TRBJ2-1; D is perhaps TRBD2 (5 bases). The ends were cut back, 5 bases at V and 8 bases at J, with 19 bases in the middle. The germline V gene encodes CDR1 LNHNV and CDR2 YYDKDF (reference sequence). The CDR3 is 15 amino acids. CDR3 loop: CATSPGGLGIYEQFF. The CDR3 bases are TGTGCCACCAGCCCAGGCGGACTCGGAATTTATGAGCAGTTCTTC.

DNA of the CDR3: TGTGCCAGCAGTTTCCTTAGCGGTGATGGCTCCTACGAGCAGTACTTC. This translates into CASSFLSGDGSYEQYF. V gene TRBV6-2 or TRBV6-3 combines with J gene TRBJ2-7; perhaps TRBD2 as D (6 bases). The germline V gene has CDR1 MNHEY and CDR2 SVGEGT. With 4 bases removed from V and 0 bases from J, the gap between germline ends came to 16 bases. The CDR3 contains 16 residues.

This clonotype was found a few times. The rearrangement joins TRBV29-1 to TRBJ2-3; no clear D. CDR3 length equals 16 residues. With 4 bases removed from V and 4 bases from J, the gap between germline ends came to 21 bases. The germline V gene has CDR1 SQVTM and CDR2 ANQGSEA. The CDR3 DNA follows: TGCAGCGTTGTTCCGTCGGAGCTCCTCAAGGCAGATACGCAGTATTTT. It specifies CSVVPSELLKADTQYF.